The 17 T cell receptor beta chains presented below share a single source sample, sequenced in a study of blood T cell repertoires in COVID-19. TCRdb's copy holds only in-frame clones and misses some; the assay was immunoSEQ multiplex PCR. The sample contains approximately 260,000 clones, approximately 86% of which appear only once. The specimen sequenced was PBMCs or T cells enriched from blood (not recorded which). The receptor set was obtained from a woman aged 40 to 50 with acute COVID-19.

The rearrangement joins TRBV9 to TRBJ1-2; 8 positions match TRBD1. The CDR3 is 15 amino acids. The trim removed 4 bases at V and 7 bases at J, leaving 12 bases unmatched. Germline assignment: CDR1 SGDLS and CDR2 YYNGEE. Here the CDR3 reads CASSTGQGFFRGYTF. The CDR3 DNA is TGTGCCAGCAGCACCGGACAGGGATTTTTTCGTGGCTACACCTTC.

The rearrangement joins TRBV7-3 to TRBJ2-5, with 8 bases aligning to TRBD2. From germline, CDR1 is SGHTA and CDR2 FQGTGA. V lost 2 bases to trimming and J lost 1 base; unmatched junction nucleotides: 6. The CDR3 is made up of 16 amino acids. CDR3 DNA sequence: TGTGCCAGCAGCTTAGGGACTAGGGGACGCCAAGAGACCCAGTACTTC. Translated: CASSLGTRGRQETQYF.

V is TRBV10-3 and J is TRBJ2-3, with 10 bases lining up with TRBD1. Germline-derived CDR1 and CDR2 are ENHRY and SYGVKD. This CDR3 is 16 amino acids long. V lost 4 bases, J lost 3 bases, and 7 bases stayed unmatched. The CDR3 coding sequence is TGTGCCATCAGTGCAACCGGGACAGGGGCTACAGATACGCAGTATTTT. Encoded protein: CAISATGTGATDTQYF.

This sequence joins TRBV30 and TRBJ1-2; TRBD1 aligns across 10 bases. Germline V CDR1 and CDR2: GTSNPN, SVGIG (reference sequence). The CDR3 has 18 amino acids. V lost 2 bases and J lost 0; bases outside the gene matches: 12. The CDR3 here is CAWSNLRTGGTTNYGYTF. CDR3 nucleotide sequence: TGTGCCTGGAGTAATCTACGGACAGGGGGAACTACTAACTATGGCTACACCTTC.

The genes are TRBV6-5 and TRBJ2-1; 10 bases agree with TRBD2. The CDR3 is made up of 15 amino acids. Germline V CDR1 and CDR2: MNHEY, SVGAGI. V shed 8 bases and J 2 bases; nucleotides not matched to a gene: 6. The chain's CDR3 is CASLAGDSPYNEQFF. In DNA, the CDR3 is TGTGCCAGCCTAGCGGGAGATAGTCCCTACAATGAGCAGTTCTTC.

J is TRBJ2-7 and V is TRBV29-1; D call uncertain. Per the germline V gene, CDR1 is SQVTM and CDR2 is ANQGSEA. CDR3 length equals 11 residues. V shed 5 bases and J shed 4 bases, with 9 bases lying between them. CDR3 sequence (DNA): TGCAGCGTTTTCAGCGAGTACGAGCAGTACTTC. Amino acid sequence: CSVFSEYEQYF.

The rearrangement uses TRBV27 and TRBJ2-3; TRBD2 is a possible D gene (6 bases). Trimming pared 5 bases from V and 4 bases from J, leaving 16 bases between. This CDR3 is built from 15 residues. Looked up from germline, CDR1 is MNHEY and CDR2 is SMNVEV (reference sequence). Written as DNA, the CDR3 is TGTGCCAGCAGTGACAGACTAGGCGGGTCAGATACGCAGTATTTT. As protein: CASSDRLGGSDTQYF.

V usage is TRBV6-1 and J usage is TRBJ2-3, with 13 nucleotides matching TRBD2. The CDR3 runs 16 residues. The ends lost 3 bases at V and 4 bases at J; junction bases unmatched: 4. From germline, CDR1 is MNHNS and CDR2 SASEGT. This CDR3 is CASSDRTSGSADTQYF. The CDR3 coding sequence is TGTGCCAGCAGTGATCGGACTAGCGGGAGTGCAGATACGCAGTATTTT.

V and J are TRBV27 and TRBJ2-1; 11 nucleotides align to TRBD2. In germline, CDR1 is MNHEY, CDR2 SMNVEV (reference sequence). The CDR3 spans 14 residues. V lost 7 bases to trimming and J lost 8 bases; unmatched junction nucleotides: 7. The CDR3: CASMSLAGADEQFF. For the CDR3, the DNA is TGTGCCAGCATGTCACTAGCGGGAGCGGATGAGCAGTTCTTC.

The V and J genes are TRBV19 and TRBJ2-1, with TRBD1 matching over 9 bases. V lost 5 bases to trimming and J lost 5 bases; unmatched junction nucleotides: 10. This CDR3 has 16 residues. From germline, CDR1 is LNHDA and CDR2 SQIVND (reference sequence). CDR3 protein: CASSAYTGGTNNEQFF. In DNA form, the CDR3 reads TGTGCCAGTAGTGCCTATACAGGGGGCACTAACAATGAGCAGTTCTTC.

The J gene is TRBJ2-1, the V gene TRBV11-2; 8 nucleotides agree with TRBD2. This CDR3 is 17 amino acids long. V gave up 3 bases and J gave up 1 base; unmatched junction bases: 8. Germline lookup yields CDR1 SGHAT and CDR2 FQNNGV. The CDR3: CASSLVGRAGSYNEQFF. The CDR3 DNA is TGTGCCAGCAGCTTGGTCGGGAGGGCCGGTTCCTACAATGAGCAGTTCTTC.

The rearrangement links TRBV30 to TRBJ2-2; D is unresolved. This CDR3 contains 11 residues. V gave up 7 bases and J gave up 4 bases, with 7 bases separating them. Germline lookup yields CDR1 GTSNPN and CDR2 SVGIG (reference sequence). This CDR3 is CALTVTGELFF. The CDR3 DNA follows: TGTGCCTTAACAGTCACCGGGGAGCTGTTTTTT.

V is TRBV25-1 and J is TRBJ2-2; a possible D gene is TRBD2 (5 bases). CDR1 and CDR2 from the germline V gene are MGHDK and SYGVNS. The CDR3 loop spans 16 amino acids. V was clipped by 3 bases and J by 6 bases, with 17 bases between them. The CDR3 coding sequence is TGTGCCAGCAGTGATTCTGCGGGCTTGTTCGCCGGGGAGCTGTTTTTT. This sequence encodes CASSDSAGLFAGELFF. The variable domain in full, with the rest retrieved from reference TRBV25-1 and TRBJ2-2, is EADIYQTPRYLVIGTGKKITLECSQTMGHDKMYWYQQDPGMELHLIHYSYGVNSTEKGDLSSESTVSRIRTEHFPLTLESARPSHTSQYLCASSDSAGLFAGELFFGEGSRLTVL.

J is TRBJ2-7 and V is TRBV4-1; D is perhaps TRBD2 (5 bases). The germline V and J ends were trimmed by 5 bases and 3 bases, with 8 bases remaining between them. The germline V gene encodes CDR1 MGHRA and CDR2 YSYEKL. This CDR3 is built from 12 residues. CDR3 sequence: CASSSDYYEQYF. The CDR3 coding sequence is TGCGCCAGCAGCTCTGACTACTACGAGCAGTACTTC.

This clone was observed a few times. The chain has TRBV5-1 and TRBJ1-1, with D possibly being TRBD1 (5 bases). Germline V gene lookup returns CDR1 SGHRS and CDR2 YFSETQ. V was trimmed by 2 bases and J by 0 bases, leaving 11 bases between them. The CDR3 runs 15 residues. CDR3 bases: TGCGCCAGCAGCTTAAAGACAGTGCTGAACACTGAAGCTTTCTTT. It yields the protein CASSLKTVLNTEAFF.

The J gene is TRBJ2-7, the V gene TRBV6-5, with 11 nucleotides matching TRBD2. V was pared by 8 bases and J by 8 bases, with 11 bases of the junction left unmatched. The germline V gene encodes CDR1 MNHEY and CDR2 SVGAGI. The CDR3 consists of 14 residues. CDR3 nucleotides: TGTGCCAGCGTCGGGACTAGCGGAGGGGTCCAGCAGTACTTC. Translating it yields CASVGTSGGVQQYF.

The chain is built from TRBV5-3 and TRBJ2-7; 7 positions agree with TRBD2. TRBV5-3 belongs to the ORF category, with a function that is uncertain. V was pared by 4 bases and J by 6 bases, with 13 bases of the junction left unmatched. The CDR3 covers 15 residues. The CDR3 spells CARSLRTRIVGEQYF. DNA for the CDR3: TGTGCCAGAAGCCTCCGGACTAGAATCGTGGGCGAGCAGTACTTC.